This is a list of T cell receptor beta chains from one sample in a study of T cell responses to AZD1222 COVID-19 vaccine. Method: immunoSEQ multiplex PCR; TCRdb's copy keeps in-frame clones and lacks some. The repertoire has fewer than 150,000 clones, about 90% of them found once; the top ten carry 9% to 9.5%. This material consisted of peripheral blood, taken 28 days after the second AZD1222 dose. The receptors were sampled from an adult who received the AZD1222 COVID-19 vaccine. The CDR3 runs from the conserved cysteine through the conserved F or W. D genes are given only for firm matches. Clone size is not always given. Where it is, it says once, few, many or a class for expanded clones.

d_gene: TRBD2
v_gene: TRBV19
abundance: .
j_gene: TRBJ2-2
CDR3aa: CASKTSGVDTGELFF
CDR3nt: TGTGCCAGCAAGACTAGCGGGGTTGACACCGGGGAGCTGTTTTTT

d_gene: .
v_gene: TRBV7-8
abundance: .
j_gene: TRBJ2-5
CDR3aa: CASSPGETQYF
CDR3nt: TGTGCCAGCAGCCCCGGAGAGACCCAGTACTTC

d_gene: TRBD1
v_gene: TRBV19
abundance: .
j_gene: TRBJ2-2
CDR3aa: CASSWTGNMYTGELFF
CDR3nt: TGTGCCAGTAGTTGGACAGGGAATATGTACACCGGGGAGCTGTTTTTT

d_gene: .
v_gene: TRBV19
abundance: .
j_gene: TRBJ1-5
CDR3aa: CASSILRGHNQPQHF
CDR3nt: TGTGCCAGTAGTATTCTACGAGGGCACAATCAGCCCCAGCATTTT

d_gene: .
v_gene: TRBV12-5
abundance: .
j_gene: TRBJ2-7
CDR3aa: CASGLGGGPGEQYF
CDR3nt: TGTGCTAGTGGTTTGGGAGGAGGGCCGGGGGAGCAGTACTTC

d_gene: .
v_gene: TRBV18
abundance: .
j_gene: TRBJ2-7
CDR3aa: CASSHQDLNGHYEQYF
CDR3nt: TGTGCCAGCTCACACCAGGACCTGAATGGGCACTACGAGCAGTACTTC

d_gene: .
v_gene: TRBV4-1
abundance: .
j_gene: TRBJ1-4
CDR3aa: CASSQVKGRPNEKLFF
CDR3nt: TGCGCCAGCAGCCAAGTGAAAGGACGTCCTAATGAAAAACTGTTTTTT

d_gene: TRBD1
v_gene: TRBV5-6
abundance: .
j_gene: TRBJ1-1
CDR3aa: CASTWGQGITEAFF
CDR3nt: TGTGCCAGCACCTGGGGACAGGGGATCACTGAAGCTTTCTTT

d_gene: .
v_gene: TRBV7-3
abundance: .
j_gene: TRBJ1-1
CDR3aa: CASSLGMNTEAFF
CDR3nt: TGTGCCAGCAGCCTCGGGATGAACACTGAAGCTTTCTTT

d_gene: .
v_gene: TRBV30
abundance: once
j_gene: TRBJ1-5
CDR3aa: CAWSVRSQGNQPQHF
CDR3nt: TGTGCCTGGAGTGTACGCAGTCAGGGCAATCAGCCCCAGCATTTT

d_gene: .
v_gene: TRBV7-2
abundance: .
j_gene: TRBJ1-5
CDR3aa: CASSLVGGYNQPQHF
CDR3nt: TGTGCCAGCAGCTTAGTCGGGGGGTACAATCAGCCCCAGCATTTT

d_gene: TRBD1
v_gene: TRBV23-1
abundance: .
j_gene: TRBJ1-2
CDR3aa: CASSRSGGISKPGDYGYTF
CDR3nt: TGCGCCAGCAGTCGCTCAGGGGGTATCTCCAAACCAGGGGACTATGGCTACACCTTC

d_gene: .
v_gene: TRBV5-4
abundance: .
j_gene: TRBJ1-1
CDR3aa: CASSPSQDTEAFF
CDR3nt: TGTGCCAGCAGCCCCTCCCAGGACACTGAAGCTTTCTTT

d_gene: TRBD1
v_gene: TRBV5-1
abundance: .
j_gene: TRBJ1-1
CDR3aa: CASSTRQGWTEAFF
CDR3nt: TGCGCCAGCAGCACCCGACAGGGTTGGACTGAAGCTTTCTTT

d_gene: TRBD1
v_gene: TRBV7-2
abundance: .
j_gene: TRBJ1-6
CDR3aa: CASSLDRGNSPLHF
CDR3nt: TGTGCCAGCAGCCTAGACAGGGGAAATTCACCCCTCCACTTT

d_gene: TRBD1
v_gene: TRBV19
abundance: once
j_gene: TRBJ1-1
CDR3aa: CASSRGTGQGNTEAFF
CDR3nt: TGTGCCAGTAGTAGGGGGACAGGACAGGGAAACACTGAAGCTTTCTTT

d_gene: .
v_gene: TRBV3-1/TRBV3-2
abundance: .
j_gene: TRBJ2-7
CDR3aa: CASRPSTSSEQYF
CDR3nt: TGTGCCAGCAGACCCTCTACTAGTAGCGAGCAGTACTTC

d_gene: .
v_gene: TRBV19
abundance: .
j_gene: TRBJ1-2
CDR3aa: CASSDNYGYTF
CDR3nt: TGTGCCAGTAGTGACAACTATGGCTACACCTTC

d_gene: .
v_gene: TRBV7-9
abundance: .
j_gene: TRBJ2-1
CDR3aa: CASSLGGPQFF
CDR3nt: TGTGCCAGCAGCTTAGGGGGACCGCAGTTCTTC

d_gene: .
v_gene: TRBV10-3
abundance: .
j_gene: TRBJ2-1
CDR3aa: CAITQLGGRSSYNEQFF
CDR3nt: TGTGCCATCACCCAGCTAGGCGGCCGGAGCTCCTACAATGAGCAGTTCTTC

d_gene: .
v_gene: TRBV6-5
abundance: once
j_gene: TRBJ1-1
CDR3aa: CASSYARGGTEAFF
CDR3nt: TGTGCCAGCAGTTACGCCAGGGGAGGCACTGAAGCTTTCTTT

d_gene: TRBD1
v_gene: TRBV5-1
abundance: .
j_gene: TRBJ2-7
CDR3aa: CASSSGQAVSYEQYF
CDR3nt: TGCGCCAGCAGCTCCGGACAGGCCGTCTCCTACGAGCAGTACTTC

d_gene: TRBD1
v_gene: TRBV6-6
abundance: .
j_gene: TRBJ1-4
CDR3aa: CASRPNPGTGNEKLFF
CDR3nt: TGTGCCAGCAGGCCCAACCCCGGGACAGGGAATGAAAAACTGTTTTTT

d_gene: .
v_gene: TRBV7-9
abundance: .
j_gene: TRBJ2-2
CDR3aa: CASSFLGGTGELFF
CDR3nt: TGTGCCAGCAGCTTCTTGGGGGGAACCGGGGAGCTGTTTTTT

d_gene: .
v_gene: TRBV27
abundance: .
j_gene: TRBJ1-2
CDR3aa: CASSLGGANYGYTF
CDR3nt: TGTGCCAGCAGTTTAGGGGGGGCAAACTATGGCTACACCTTC

d_gene: .
v_gene: TRBV19
abundance: .
j_gene: TRBJ1-5
CDR3aa: CASSPRGDTNQPQHF
CDR3nt: TGTGCCAGTAGCCCCCGCGGGGACACAAATCAGCCCCAGCATTTT

d_gene: .
v_gene: TRBV19
abundance: .
j_gene: TRBJ1-2
CDR3aa: CASSIDAYTGREYYGYTF
CDR3nt: TGTGCCAGTAGTATAGATGCGTACACAGGGAGGGAGTACTATGGCTACACCTTC

d_gene: .
v_gene: TRBV6-6
abundance: .
j_gene: TRBJ2-3
CDR3aa: CASSTGRDTDTQYF
CDR3nt: TGTGCCAGCAGTACCGGAAGGGACACAGATACGCAGTATTTT

d_gene: .
v_gene: TRBV4-2
abundance: .
j_gene: TRBJ2-7
CDR3aa: CASSQQPTGSYSYEQYF
CDR3nt: TGTGCCAGCAGCCAGCAACCTACTGGGTCTTACTCCTACGAGCAGTACTTC

d_gene: TRBD1
v_gene: TRBV7-2
abundance: .
j_gene: TRBJ2-3
CDR3aa: CASSLESPGQSTDTQYF
CDR3nt: TGTGCCAGCAGCTTAGAGTCTCCGGGACAGAGCACAGATACGCAGTATTTT

d_gene: TRBD2
v_gene: TRBV11-3
abundance: .
j_gene: TRBJ2-3
CDR3aa: CASSPRAGGTDTQYF
CDR3nt: TGTGCCAGCAGCCCCCGAGCGGGGGGCACAGATACGCAGTATTTT